This entry lists 31 T cell receptor beta chains sequenced from one sample in a study of T cells after yellow fever vaccination. TCRdb passed the 5' RACE reads through MiXCR, listing each CDR3 protein once. Of some 300,000 distinct CDR3 sequences in the sample, roughly 9% are singletons; the top ten hold 3% to 4%. The source was CD4+ T cells sorted from PBMCs, collected 5 days after the yellow fever booster vaccination. Receptors originate from a young man who received the YFV17D yellow fever vaccine.

This clonotype was counted a few times. At one end the junction does not follow the germline gene, possibly because of a read error. The chain couples TRBV5-6 to TRBJ2-1; D ambiguous. This CDR3 region has 13 residues. Per germline, CDR1 SGHDT and CDR2 YYEEEE. The CDR3 sequence: CASSLDSAANLLF. In DNA form, the CDR3 reads TGTGCCAGCAGCTTGGATTCTGCAGCCAACTTGCTCTTC.

This clonotype was observed a handful of times. The chain uses TRBV12-3 or TRBV12-4 and TRBJ2-2; 7 bases agree with TRBD2. The CDR3 covers 12 residues. Unmatched junction bases numbered 2, after V lost 7 bases and J lost 6 bases. The DNA of the CDR3 is TGTGCCAGCACCCGGGGGGCCGGGGAGCTGTTTTTT. Its translation: CASTRGAGELFF.

V is TRBV7-2 and J is TRBJ2-7; D uncertain. Germline V gene data show CDR1 as SGHTA and CDR2 as FQGNSA. V lost 8 bases and J lost 7, with 15 bases in between. The CDR3 loop spans 12 amino acids. CDR3 in DNA: TGTGCCAGCGCACACCCCCCCGCGGAGCAGTACTTC. The encoded protein is CASAHPPAEQYF. The whole variable domain, remainder taken from reference TRBV7-2 and TRBJ2-7, is GAGVSQSPSNKVTEKGKDVELRCDPISGHTALYWYRQSLGQGLEFLIYFQGNSAPDKSGLPSDRFSAERTGGSVSTLTIQRTQQEDSAVYLCASAHPPAEQYFGPGTRLTVT.

The chain uses TRBV5-1 and TRBJ1-6; D gene ambiguous. The CDR3 is 15 amino acids. The germline CDR1 and CDR2 sequences are SGHRS and YFSETQ. Trimming removed 0 bases from V and 8 bases from J, with 12 bases in between. CDR3 sequence reads: CASSLGVVGDSPLHF. In DNA, the CDR3 is TGCGCCAGCAGCTTGGGGGTCGTCGGGGATTCACCCCTCCACTTT.

This clonotype was seen repeatedly, ten times or more. The chain uses TRBV7-9 and TRBJ1-3, with D unresolved. Trimming took 3 bases from V and 0 from J, leaving 0 bases between them. Germline assignment: CDR1 SEHNR and CDR2 FQNEAQ (reference sequence). CDR3 size: 12 residues. CDR3: CASSFSGNTIYF. The CDR3 bases are TGTGCCAGCAGCTTCTCTGGAAACACCATATATTTT. Together with reference TRBV7-9 and TRBJ1-3, the CDR3 gives the full variable domain: DTGVSQNPRHKITKRGQNVTFRCDPISEHNRLYWYRQTLGQGPEFLTYFQNEAQLEKSRLLSDRFSAERPKGSFSTLEIQRTEQGDSAMYLCASSFSGNTIYFGEGSWLTVV.

The sample holds many counts of this clonotype. The chain combines TRBV5-1 with TRBJ2-1; 13 bases are shared with TRBD2. Per germline, CDR1 SGHRS and CDR2 YFSETQ. This CDR3 contains 17 residues. V lost 3 bases, J lost 7 bases, and 10 bases stayed unmatched. The CDR3 loop is CASSWPPGLAGLNEQFF. The CDR3 bases are TGCGCCAGCAGCTGGCCGCCGGGACTAGCGGGGTTAAATGAGCAGTTCTTC. The full variable domain, rest sourced from reference TRBV5-1 and TRBJ2-1, is KAGVTQTPRYLIKTRGQQVTLSCSPISGHRSVSWYQQTPGQGLQFLFEYFSETQRNKGNFPGRFSGRQFSNSRSEMNVSTLELGDSALYLCASSWPPGLAGLNEQFFGPGTRLTVL.

The V gene is TRBV20-1, the J gene TRBJ1-3, with 7 bases identical to TRBD1. CDR1 is DFQATT and CDR2 is SNEGSKA in the germline V gene (reference sequence). V gave up 0 bases and J gave up 8 bases; unmatched junction bases: 4. The CDR3 is made up of 13 amino acids. CDR3 in DNA: TGCAGTGCTAGAGATTTTGACAGGGACACCATATATTTT. Residues: CSARDFDRDTIYF.

The CDR3 coding sequence is TGTGCCAGCAGCTATAGATGGGAGCAGTTCTTC. It encodes CASSYRWEQFF. This rearrangement joins TRBV6-2 or TRBV6-3 to TRBJ2-1; D gene uncertain. The V end lost 6 bases, the J end lost 10 bases, and 10 bases lay between the germline ends. This CDR3 spans 11 amino acids. Germline V gives CDR1 MNHEY, CDR2 SVGEGT.

This clonotype showed up just a few times. J is TRBJ1-2 and V is TRBV6-5; 7 bases agree with TRBD1. After removal of 3 bases from V and 11 bases from J, the junction contained 15 bases not matched to a gene. Germline-derived CDR1 and CDR2 are MNHEY and SVGAGI. This CDR3 is built from 15 residues. CDR3 sequence (DNA): TGTGCCAGCAGTTATCCCTCCCGAGGGGGCGTTGGGTACACCTTC. Protein: CASSYPSRGGVGYTF.

The chain recombines TRBV11-1 with TRBJ1-1; tentatively, D is TRBD1 (5 bases). Germline CDR1 is SGHAT and CDR2 is FQDESV (reference sequence). The CDR3 is 14 amino acids. V dropped 0 bases and J dropped 5 bases, with 10 bases sitting between them. CDR3 coding DNA: TGTGCCAGCAGCTTAGCGTGGAAGGGGACTGAAGCTTTCTTT. Translation: CASSLAWKGTEAFF.

This clonotype was found many times. Written as DNA, the CDR3 is TGTGCCAGTAGTATAGGGGGACAGGGCTTCGAAAACATTCAGTACTTC. Protein: CASSIGGQGFENIQYF. This chain joins TRBV19 and TRBJ2-4; 9 bases match TRBD1. The CDR3 covers 16 residues. Germline values: CDR1 LNHDA, CDR2 SQIVND (reference sequence). Losses at the gene ends were 1 base for V and 5 bases for J; bases not matched to a gene: 6.

CDR3 nucleotides: TGTGCCAGTAGTCGGGGGATACCGGAGACCCAGTACTTC. Amino acid sequence: CASSRGIPETQYF. The chain uses TRBV19 and TRBJ2-5, with D maybe TRBD2 (6 bases). V lost 5 bases to trimming and J lost 5 bases, with 12 bases between them. Germline V gene lookup returns CDR1 LNHDA and CDR2 SQIVND (reference sequence). CDR3 length: 13 residues. Combining the CDR3 with reference TRBV19 and TRBJ2-5 gives the whole variable domain DGGITQSPKYLFRKEGQNVTLSCEQNLNHDAMYWYRQDPGQGLRLIYYSQIVNDFQKGDIAEGYSVSREKKESFPLTVTSAQKNPTAFYLCASSRGIPETQYFGPGTRLLVL.

The chain combines TRBV7-9 with TRBJ2-1, with 7 bases identical to TRBD1. Unmatched junction bases numbered 8, after V lost 3 bases and J lost 0 bases. The CDR3 has 17 residues. Germline CDR1 SEHNR, CDR2 FQNEAQ (reference sequence). CDR3 coding DNA: TGTGCCAGCAGCTTGCCACGACAGGGCAGCTCCTACAATGAGCAGTTCTTC. Residues: CASSLPRQGSSYNEQFF.

This clonotype was seen just once. The chain carries TRBV6-2 or TRBV6-3 and TRBJ2-4; D gene uncertain. The CDR3 totals 14 residues. The germline V gene encodes CDR1 MNHEY and CDR2 SVGEGT. V lost 7 bases and J lost 6, with 16 bases in between. CDR3 in amino acids: CASTHRAGLNIQYF. In DNA form, the CDR3 reads TGTGCCAGCACCCATCGGGCAGGCCTAAACATTCAGTACTTC.

This clonotype appeared a few times. The chain is built from TRBV7-9 and TRBJ2-7, with 10 bases aligning to TRBD2. The CDR3 has 13 amino acids. After removal of 4 bases from V and 6 bases from J, the junction contained 3 bases not matched to a gene. Germline values: CDR1 SEHNR, CDR2 FQNEAQ (reference sequence). CDR3 loop: CASSSGTSVEQYV. Here the CDR3 DNA reads TGTGCCAGCAGCTCGGGGACTAGCGTCGAGCAGTACGTC.

Only a few counts were recorded for this clonotype. The rearrangement joins TRBV7-3 to TRBJ2-2; 10 nucleotides line up with TRBD1. Germline CDR1 and CDR2: SGHTA and FQGTGA. J lost 5 bases, V lost 5 bases, and 5 bases had no gene match. The CDR3 is 15 amino acids. The CDR3: CASSQTGQGTGELFF. The CDR3 DNA follows: TGTGCCAGCAGCCAAACGGGACAGGGGACCGGGGAGCTGTTTTTT.

The chain joins TRBV4-1 to TRBJ2-1; tentatively, D is TRBD2 (6 bases). The germline V gene has CDR1 MGHRA and CDR2 YSYEKL. Trimming removed 5 bases from V and 2 bases from J, with 13 bases in between. The CDR3 is made up of 15 amino acids. The CDR3 loop is CASSIRRETYNEQFF. CDR3 nucleotides: TGCGCCAGCAGCATTCGACGGGAGACCTACAATGAGCAGTTCTTC.

This clonotype was recorded many times. This rearrangement joins TRBV9 to TRBJ1-4; D ambiguous. The CDR3 covers 14 residues. The V and J ends lost 3 bases and 0 bases respectively, with 6 bases between them. Germline V lookup: CDR1 SGDLS, CDR2 YYNGEE. CDR3 region: CASSEGTTNEKLFF. CDR3 coding DNA: TGTGCCAGCAGCGAAGGGACAACTAATGAAAAACTGTTTTTT. Using reference TRBV9 and TRBJ1-4 for the parts outside the CDR3, the full variable domain is DSGVTQTPKHLITATGQRVTLRCSPRSGDLSVYWYQQSLDQGLQFLIQYYNGEERAKGNILERFSAQQFPDLHSELNLSSLELGDSALYFCASSEGTTNEKLFFGSGTQLSVL.

This sequence joins TRBV28 and TRBJ1-2; TRBD1 is a possible D gene (6 bases). The CDR3 length is 15 residues. Germline CDR1 is MDHEN and CDR2 is SYDVKM. The V end lost 6 bases, the J end lost 0 bases, and 14 bases lay between the germline ends. The CDR3 loop reads CASSLQGGANYGYTF. DNA of the CDR3: TGTGCCAGCAGCTTACAGGGAGGAGCTAACTATGGCTACACCTTC.

This chain links TRBV27 with TRBJ1-5, with TRBD1 matching 11 bases. Trimming at V came to 5 bases and at J to 6 bases, leaving 9 bases not matched to a gene. The CDR3 runs to 16 residues. Germline-derived CDR1 and CDR2 are MNHEY and SMNVEV (reference sequence). CDR3 in amino acids: CASSPGQGVPGQPQHF. The CDR3 nucleotides are TGTGCCAGCAGTCCGGGACAGGGGGTCCCCGGTCAGCCCCAGCATTTT.

The CDR3 DNA reads as TGCGCCAGCAGCCAAGATCAGGGGACCCAAGAGACCCAGTACTTC. Residues: CASSQDQGTQETQYF. V and J are TRBV4-1 and TRBJ2-5, with D perhaps matching TRBD1 (6 bases). The CDR3 is made up of 15 amino acids. CDR1 MGHRA and CDR2 YSYEKL come from the germline V gene. V was clipped by 0 bases and J by 1 base, with 9 bases between them.

The chain couples TRBV7-9 to TRBJ1-1; D uncertain. V lost 3 bases to trimming and J lost 1 base, with 12 bases between them. This CDR3 spans 15 amino acids. The V gene's germline CDR1 is SEHNR and CDR2 FQNEAQ (reference sequence). This chain's CDR3 is CASSFPRGENTEAFF. The CDR3 DNA reads TGTGCCAGCAGCTTCCCCCGCGGTGAGAACACTGAAGCTTTCTTT.

The V call is TRBV20-1, the J call TRBJ1-1, with 7 bases lining up with TRBD1. Trimming took 0 bases from V and 3 from J; bases not matched to a gene: 7. Germline loops: CDR1 DFQATT, CDR2 SNEGSKA (reference sequence). The CDR3 is 15 amino acids. CDR3: CSAREGTAGDTEAFF. In DNA, the CDR3 is TGCAGTGCTAGAGAGGGGACAGCCGGGGACACTGAAGCTTTCTTT.

This clonotype turned up a few times. The genes are TRBV11-3 and TRBJ1-1, with D uncertain. The germline V and J ends were trimmed by 4 bases and 1 base, with 10 bases remaining between them. CDR1 and CDR2 from the germline V gene are SGHNT and YENEEA. CDR3 length: 14 residues. DNA for the CDR3: TGTGCCAGCAGCTACTCAGGCGAGAACACTGAAGCTTTCTTT. Amino acids: CASSYSGENTEAFF.

The rearrangement joins TRBV10-2 to TRBJ2-1; perhaps D is TRBD1 or TRBD2 (5 bases each). The germline V and J ends were trimmed by 2 bases and 12 bases, with 11 bases remaining between them. Germline V gene lookup returns CDR1 WSHSY and CDR2 SAAADI. The CDR3 length is 12 residues. CDR3 sequence (DNA): TGCGCCAGCAGTGAGGGGGGTTTAGGGCAGTTCTTC. Protein sequence: CASSEGGLGQFF.

To note about this clonotype: A much bigger clone sits one base away, suggesting this may be a read error. The chain is built from TRBV5-1 and TRBJ1-1; TRBD1 agrees at 7 bases. CDR3 length equals 14 residues. Germline loops: CDR1 SGHRS, CDR2 YFSETQ. The CDR3 DNA reads TGCGCCAGCAGTACAGGGGCCGCTGGCACTGAAGCTTACTTT. Its protein product is CASSTGAAGTEAYF.

This clonotype was recorded a few times. The V gene is TRBV6-2 or TRBV6-3, the J gene TRBJ1-2, with 7 bases identical to TRBD1. V trimming: 6 bases; J trimming: 8 bases; junction bases outside the gene matches: 6. Germline values: CDR1 MNHEY, CDR2 SVGEGT. The CDR3 runs 12 residues. CDR3 DNA sequence: TGTGCCAGCAGACAGGGGCGGGGAGGCTACACCTTC. Its protein product is CASRQGRGGYTF.

This rearrangement joins TRBV12-3 or TRBV12-4 to TRBJ2-5; 9 bases fit TRBD2. The CDR3 extends over 16 amino acids. Trimming cost V 7 bases and J 3 bases; bases outside gene matches: 12. The chain's CDR3 is CASMLRGGGTKETQYF. CDR3 DNA: TGTGCCAGCATGTTGCGGGGGGGCGGGACAAAAGAGACCCAGTACTTC.

This chain joins TRBV30 and TRBJ1-1; perhaps TRBD1 as D (5 bases). The CDR3 is 12 residues long. Germline CDR1 GTSNPN, CDR2 SVGIG (reference sequence). Trimming took off 7 bases at V and 7 bases at J, with 16 bases between the two ends. For the CDR3, the DNA is TGTGCCTACGAGTTTCGGGGGGGTGAAGCTTTCTTT. This sequence encodes CAYEFRGGEAFF. The full variable domain, in which reference TRBV30 and TRBJ1-1 provide the parts outside the CDR3, is SQTIHQWPATLVQPVGSPLSLECTVEGTSNPNLYWYRQAAGRGLQLLFYSVGIGQISSEVPQNLSASRPQDRQFILSSKKLLLSDSGFYLCAYEFRGGEAFFGQGTRLTVV.

This clonotype was detected a few times. The chain recombines TRBV5-4 with TRBJ2-7, with 9 nucleotides matching TRBD2. V shed 1 base and J 2 bases; nucleotides not matched to a gene: 4. The CDR3 runs to 15 residues. The germline V gene encodes CDR1 SGHNT and CDR2 YYREEE (reference sequence). The CDR3 DNA reads as TGTGCCAGCAGCTTGTGGGGACTAGCTACCTACGAGCAGTACGTC. Residues: CASSLWGLATYEQYV.

Ten or more counts support this clonotype. The gene calls are TRBV7-2 and TRBJ2-3; maybe TRBD2 (6 bases). This CDR3 spans 15 amino acids. V lost 4 bases to trimming and J lost 6 bases, with 17 bases between them. CDR1 is SGHTA and CDR2 is FQGNSA in the germline V gene. The CDR3 spells CASSSVEGSVDTQYF. CDR3 DNA: TGTGCCAGCAGCTCCGTGGAGGGGTCCGTCGATACGCAGTATTTT.